The rows below give T cell receptor beta chains drawn from one sample of a study of blood T cell repertoires in COVID-19. TCRdb's copy holds only in-frame clones and misses some; the assay was immunoSEQ multiplex PCR. This sample has roughly 100,000 clones, with more than 75% found just once. The sequencing sample was made of peripheral blood. All receptors derive from a man aged 55 to 70 with active or convalescent COVID-19. Each CDR3 is given with its conserved first and last residue.

>TRBJ2-2|TRBV10-1
CASGSGIHTGELFF
>TRBJ2-1|TRBV12-2
CASRLGGCRLAGPSYNEQFF
>TRBJ2-6|TRBV14
CASSRRVSGANVLTF
>TRBJ2-7|TRBV19
CASSPEGQPYEQYF
>TRBJ1-1|TRBV12-5
CASGSPVGGLTLNTEAFF
>TRBJ2-1|TRBV7-2
CASSLARGNEQFF
>TRBJ2-7|TRBV28
CASLRPLALEQYF
>TRBJ2-3|TRBV6-5
CASSYSARVTDTQYF
>TRBJ1-6|TRBV7-2
CASSSARANNSPLHF
>TRBJ2-2|TRBV9
CASSVPSGMNTGELFF
>TRBJ1-3|TRBV28
CASSFDRTRTIYF
>TRBJ2-3|TRBV9
CASSTRPTSGKDTQYF
>TRBJ2-1|TRBV27
CASSPRNGGNNEQFF
>TRBJ1-3|TRBV2
CASSTEGSHGNTIYF
>TRBJ2-3|TRBV18
CASSPAGLTSTDTQYF
>TRBJ2-1|TRBV19
CASSISLAGTSGSSVPWNEQFF